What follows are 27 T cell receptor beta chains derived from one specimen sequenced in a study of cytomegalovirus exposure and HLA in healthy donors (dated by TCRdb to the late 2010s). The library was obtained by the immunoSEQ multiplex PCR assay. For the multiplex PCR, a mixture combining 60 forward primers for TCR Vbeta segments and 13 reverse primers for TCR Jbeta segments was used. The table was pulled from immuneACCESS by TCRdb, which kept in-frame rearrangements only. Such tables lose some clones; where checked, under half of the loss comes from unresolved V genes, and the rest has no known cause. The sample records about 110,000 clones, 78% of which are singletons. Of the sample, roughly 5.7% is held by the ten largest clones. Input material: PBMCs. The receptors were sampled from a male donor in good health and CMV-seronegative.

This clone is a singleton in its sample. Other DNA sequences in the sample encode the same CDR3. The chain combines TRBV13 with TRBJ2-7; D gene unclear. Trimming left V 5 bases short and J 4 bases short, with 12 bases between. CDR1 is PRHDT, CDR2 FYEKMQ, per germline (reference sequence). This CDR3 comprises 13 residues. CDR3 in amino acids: CASSPLVNYEQYF. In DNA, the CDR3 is TGTGCCAGCAGCCCCCTAGTGAATTACGAGCAGTACTTC.

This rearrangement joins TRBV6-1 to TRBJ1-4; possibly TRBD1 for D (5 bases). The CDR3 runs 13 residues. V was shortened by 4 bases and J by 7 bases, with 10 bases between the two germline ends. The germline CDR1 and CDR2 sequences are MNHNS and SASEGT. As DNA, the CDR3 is TGTGCCAGCAGTGTGCAGGGAAGTGAAAAACTGTTTTTT. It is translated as CASSVQGSEKLFF.

CDR3 in DNA: TGCGCCAGCAGCTTGGATCCGGGGGTATTGTACGAGCAGTACTTC. It is translated as CASSLDPGVLYEQYF. This chain connects TRBV5-1 to TRBJ2-7, with D perhaps TRBD2 (6 bases). The CDR3 has 15 amino acids. Trimming took 0 bases from V and 4 from J, leaving 14 bases between them. Germline V CDR1 and CDR2: SGHRS, YFSETQ.

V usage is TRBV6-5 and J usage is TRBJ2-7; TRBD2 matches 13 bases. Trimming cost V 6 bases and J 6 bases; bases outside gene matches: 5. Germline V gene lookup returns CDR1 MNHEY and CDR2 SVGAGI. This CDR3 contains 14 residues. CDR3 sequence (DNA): TGTGCCAGCAGAGTGGGACTAGCGGGAAGCGAGCAGTACTTC. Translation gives CASRVGLAGSEQYF.

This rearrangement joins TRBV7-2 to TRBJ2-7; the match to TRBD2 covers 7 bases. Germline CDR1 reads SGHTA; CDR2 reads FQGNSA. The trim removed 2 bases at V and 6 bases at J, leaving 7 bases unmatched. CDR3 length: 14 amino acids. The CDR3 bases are TGTGCCAGCAGCTTAATCGGCACGGGGGGCGAGCAGTACTTC. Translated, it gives CASSLIGTGGEQYF. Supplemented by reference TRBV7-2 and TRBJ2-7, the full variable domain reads GAGVSQSPSNKVTEKGKDVELRCDPISGHTALYWYRQSLGQGLEFLIYFQGNSAPDKSGLPSDRFSAERTGGSVSTLTIQRTQQEDSAVYLCASSLIGTGGEQYFGPGTRLTVT.

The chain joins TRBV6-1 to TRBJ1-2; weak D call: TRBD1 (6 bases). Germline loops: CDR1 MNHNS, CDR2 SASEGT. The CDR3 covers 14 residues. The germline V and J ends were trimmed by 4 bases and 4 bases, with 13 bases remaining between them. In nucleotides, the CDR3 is TGTGCCAGCAGTGGTGAACAGGGAAGCTATGGCTACACCTTC. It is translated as CASSGEQGSYGYTF.

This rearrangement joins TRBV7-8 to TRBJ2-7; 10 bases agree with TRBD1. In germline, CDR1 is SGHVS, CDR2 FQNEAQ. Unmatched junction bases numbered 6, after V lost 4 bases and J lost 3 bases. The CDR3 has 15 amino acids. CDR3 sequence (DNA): TGTGCCAGCAGCTCACCGGGACAGGGGCTCTACGAGCAGTACTTC. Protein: CASSSPGQGLYEQYF.

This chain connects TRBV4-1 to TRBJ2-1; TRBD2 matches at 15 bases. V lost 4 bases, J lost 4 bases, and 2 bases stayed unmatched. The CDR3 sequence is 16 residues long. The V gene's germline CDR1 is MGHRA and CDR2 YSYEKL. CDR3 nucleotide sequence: TGCGCCAGCAGCCTCGGACTAGCGGGAGGGTACAATGAGCAGTTCTTC. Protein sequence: CASSLGLAGGYNEQFF.

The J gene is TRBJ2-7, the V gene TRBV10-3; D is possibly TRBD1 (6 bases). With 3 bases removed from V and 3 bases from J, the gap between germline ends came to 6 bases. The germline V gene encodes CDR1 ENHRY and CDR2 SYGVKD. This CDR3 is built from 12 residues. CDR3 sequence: CAISEQGYEQYF. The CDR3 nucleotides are TGTGCCATCAGTGAACAGGGCTACGAGCAGTACTTC.

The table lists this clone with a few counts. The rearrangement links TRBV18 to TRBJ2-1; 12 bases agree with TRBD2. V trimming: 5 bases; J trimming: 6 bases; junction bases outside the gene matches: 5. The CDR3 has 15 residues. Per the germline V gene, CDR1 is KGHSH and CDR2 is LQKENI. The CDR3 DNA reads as TGTGCCAGCTCAGGCGGACTAGCGGGATCCAATGAGCAGTTCTTC. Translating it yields CASSGGLAGSNEQFF.

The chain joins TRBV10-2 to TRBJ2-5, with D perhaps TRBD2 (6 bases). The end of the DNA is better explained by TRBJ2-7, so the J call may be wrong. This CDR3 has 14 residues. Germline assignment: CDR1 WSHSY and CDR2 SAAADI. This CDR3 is CASTGAILPYEQYF. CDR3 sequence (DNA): TGCGCCAGTACGGGAGCTATCCTACCCTACGAGCAGTACTTC.

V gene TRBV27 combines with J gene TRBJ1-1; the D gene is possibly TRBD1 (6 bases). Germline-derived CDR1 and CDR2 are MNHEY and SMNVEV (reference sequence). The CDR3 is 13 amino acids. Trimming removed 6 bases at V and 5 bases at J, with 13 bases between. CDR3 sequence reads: CASSHTGTTEAFF. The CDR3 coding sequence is TGTGCCAGCAGCCATACAGGGACGACTGAAGCTTTCTTT.

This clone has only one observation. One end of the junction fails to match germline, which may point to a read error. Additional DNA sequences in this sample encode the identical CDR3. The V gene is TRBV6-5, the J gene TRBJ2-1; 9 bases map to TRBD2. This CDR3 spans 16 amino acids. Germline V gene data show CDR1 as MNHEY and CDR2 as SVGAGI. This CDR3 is CASSYSPAGGNNEQFF. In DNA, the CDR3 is TGTGCCAGCAGCTACTCTCCAGCGGGAGGCAACAATGAGCAGTTCTTC.

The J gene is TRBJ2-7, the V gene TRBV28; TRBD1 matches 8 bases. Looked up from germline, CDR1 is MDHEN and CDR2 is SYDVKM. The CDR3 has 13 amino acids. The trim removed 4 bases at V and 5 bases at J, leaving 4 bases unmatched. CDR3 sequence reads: CASSSAGGNEQYF. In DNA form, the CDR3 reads TGTGCCAGCAGTTCGGCAGGGGGCAACGAGCAGTACTTC.

The DNA for the CDR3 is TGTGCCAGCAGCCAAGAAGGGTCAGGGGGCGCATCCCTCACTGAAGCTTTCTTT. Encoded protein: CASSQEGSGGASLTEAFF. J is TRBJ1-1 and V is TRBV4-2; 8 bases are shared with TRBD1. The CDR3 is made up of 18 amino acids. Germline CDR1 is LGHNA and CDR2 is YNFKEQ. Losses at the gene ends were 0 bases for V and 4 bases for J; bases not matched to a gene: 13.

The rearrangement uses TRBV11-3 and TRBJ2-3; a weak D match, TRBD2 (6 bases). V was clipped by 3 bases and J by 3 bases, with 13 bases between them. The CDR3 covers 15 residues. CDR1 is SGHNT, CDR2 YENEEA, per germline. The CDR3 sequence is CASSFGTLGTDTQYF. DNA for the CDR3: TGTGCCAGCAGCTTCGGGACTCTTGGAACAGATACGCAGTATTTT.

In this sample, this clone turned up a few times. The DNA for the CDR3 is TGTGCCAGCAGCGGCGGACAGGGTCTCATGAACACTGAAGCTTTCTTT. Residues: CASSGGQGLMNTEAFF. The rearrangement joins TRBV7-9 to TRBJ1-1; TRBD1 agrees at 8 bases. The CDR3 is made up of 16 amino acids. Looked up from germline, CDR1 is SEHNR and CDR2 is FQNEAQ (reference sequence). Trimming removed 5 bases from V and 0 bases from J; junction bases left unmatched: 8.

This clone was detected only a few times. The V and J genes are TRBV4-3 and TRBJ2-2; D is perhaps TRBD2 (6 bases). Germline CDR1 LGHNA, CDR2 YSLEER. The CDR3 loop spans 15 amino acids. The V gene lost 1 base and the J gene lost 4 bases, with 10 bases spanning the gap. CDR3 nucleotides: TGCGCCAGCAGCCAAGGACTAGGTGGCACCGGGGAGCTGTTTTTT. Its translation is CASSQGLGGTGELFF.

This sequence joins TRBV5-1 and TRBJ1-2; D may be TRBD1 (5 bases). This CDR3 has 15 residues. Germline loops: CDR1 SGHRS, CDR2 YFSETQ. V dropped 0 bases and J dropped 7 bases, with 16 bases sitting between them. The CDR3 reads CASSLGGREDVGYTF. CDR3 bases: TGCGCCAGCAGCTTGGGTGGCAGGGAGGATGTTGGCTACACCTTC.

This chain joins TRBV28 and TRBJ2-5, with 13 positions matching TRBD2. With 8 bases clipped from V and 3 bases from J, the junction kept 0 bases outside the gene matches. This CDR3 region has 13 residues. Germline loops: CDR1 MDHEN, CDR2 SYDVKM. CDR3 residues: CASGLAGEETQYF. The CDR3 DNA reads TGTGCCAGCGGACTAGCGGGAGAAGAGACCCAGTACTTC. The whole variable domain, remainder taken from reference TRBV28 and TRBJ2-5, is DVKVTQSSRYLVKRTGEKVFLECVQDMDHENMFWYRQDPGLGLRLIYFSYDVKMKEKGDIPEGYSVSREKKERFSLILESASTNQTSMYLCASGLAGEETQYFGPGTRLLVL.

CDR3 in DNA: TGTGCCAGCATGGACAGGGACCAAGAGACCCAGTACTTC. It codes for CASMDRDQETQYF. The gene calls are TRBV28 and TRBJ2-5, with 8 bases matching TRBD1. Germline V gives CDR1 MDHEN, CDR2 SYDVKM. The junction had 1 base not matched to a gene; V was cut back by 7 bases and J by 0 bases. The CDR3 is made up of 13 amino acids.

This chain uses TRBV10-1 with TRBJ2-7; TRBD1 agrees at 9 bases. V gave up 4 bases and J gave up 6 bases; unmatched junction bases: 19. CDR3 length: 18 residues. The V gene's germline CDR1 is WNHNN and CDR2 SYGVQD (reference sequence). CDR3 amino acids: CASSGGRDRAFPGPEQYF. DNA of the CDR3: TGCGCCAGCAGTGGGGGTCGGGACAGGGCCTTCCCGGGGCCCGAGCAGTACTTC.

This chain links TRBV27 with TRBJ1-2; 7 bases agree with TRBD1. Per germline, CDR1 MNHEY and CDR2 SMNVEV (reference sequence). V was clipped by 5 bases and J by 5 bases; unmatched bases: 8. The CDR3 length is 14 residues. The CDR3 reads CASSPRQGLYGYTF. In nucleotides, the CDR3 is TGTGCCAGCAGTCCTCGACAGGGCCTATATGGCTACACCTTC.

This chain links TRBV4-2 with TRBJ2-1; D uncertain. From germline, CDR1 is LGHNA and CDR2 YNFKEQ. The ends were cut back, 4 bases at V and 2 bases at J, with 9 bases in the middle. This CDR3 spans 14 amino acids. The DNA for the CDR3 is TGTGCCAGCAGCCCCCGACTGGCCTACAATGAGCAGTTCTTC. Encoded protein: CASSPRLAYNEQFF.

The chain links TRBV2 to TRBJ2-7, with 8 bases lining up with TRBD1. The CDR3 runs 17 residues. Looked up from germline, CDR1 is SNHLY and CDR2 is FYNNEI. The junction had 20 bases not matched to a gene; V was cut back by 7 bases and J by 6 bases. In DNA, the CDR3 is TGTGCCAGCAATGGGGTTTTGCAGGGGGCGCGTTTAGGCGAGCAGTACTTC. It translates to CASNGVLQGARLGEQYF. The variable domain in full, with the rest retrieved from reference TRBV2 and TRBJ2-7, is EPEVTQTPSHQVTQMGQEVILRCVPISNHLYFYWYRQILGQKVEFLVSFYNNEISEKSEIFDDQFSVERPDGSNFTLKIRSTKLEDSAMYFCASNGVLQGARLGEQYFGPGTRLTVT.

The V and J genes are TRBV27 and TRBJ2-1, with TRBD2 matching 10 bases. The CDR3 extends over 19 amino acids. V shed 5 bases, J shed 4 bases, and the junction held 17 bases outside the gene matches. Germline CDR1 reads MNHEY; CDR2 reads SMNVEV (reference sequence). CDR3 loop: CASSPRGQLLAGQYNEQFF. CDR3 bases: TGTGCCAGCAGTCCCCGCGGCCAATTACTAGCGGGACAATACAATGAGCAGTTCTTC.

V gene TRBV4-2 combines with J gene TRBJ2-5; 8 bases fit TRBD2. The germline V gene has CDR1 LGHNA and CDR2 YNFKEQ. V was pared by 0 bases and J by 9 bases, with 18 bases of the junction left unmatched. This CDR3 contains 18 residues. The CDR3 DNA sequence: TGTGCCAGCAGCCAAGAGCCGCGGGAGGTCCTTATCGAAAAGGCCCAGTACTTC. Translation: CASSQEPREVLIEKAQYF.